Each of the 2 T cell receptor beta chains below was sequenced from the same sample in a study of blood T cell repertoires in COVID-19. Clones were sequenced by immunoSEQ multiplex PCR, and TCRdb holds only the in-frame ones, with some missing. Among tens of thousands of clones listed, about 85% were seen once. Source material: peripheral blood. These receptors all come from a man aged 70-80 years with COVID-19, enrolled during active disease.

V is TRBV29-1 and J is TRBJ2-3, with 7 bases fitting TRBD1. The CDR3 has 15 residues. Germline V gene sequence: CDR1 SQVTM, CDR2 ANQGSEA. The J segment lost 0 bases and the V segment lost 2 bases, leaving 5 bases of the junction unmatched. This chain's CDR3 is CSVERAGGSTDTQYF. The CDR3 DNA is TGCAGCGTTGAAAGGGCAGGGGGAAGCACAGATACGCAGTATTTT.

The chain joins TRBV3-1 (or the pseudogene TRBV3-2) to TRBJ2-1; 8 bases line up with TRBD2. Losses at the gene ends were 2 bases for V and 6 bases for J; bases not matched to a gene: 6. Germline V gene sequence: CDR1 LGHDT, CDR2 YNNKEL (reference sequence). This CDR3 contains 15 residues. The CDR3 DNA sequence: TGTGCCAGCAGCCAAATGACTAGCGAACGCAATGAGCAGTTCTTC. Encoded protein: CASSQMTSERNEQFF.